The present T cell receptor (beta chain) was sequenced within a study of human T cells and chemical hapten exposure. Time point: patch test 1, 2 weeks after DPC sensitization. Treatment indicated: therapeutic diphenylcyclopropenone sensitization with weekly scalp DPC. Sequencing started from total RNA isolated from unfractionated whole blood. From germline, CDR1 is KGHDR and CDR2 SFDVKD. Trimming removed 4 bases from V and 2 bases from J, with 15 bases in between. The CDR3 consists of 16 residues. TCRdb re-derived calls from the RACE reads in MiXCR, one entry per CDR3 protein. The repertoire consists of about 110,000 distinct CDR3 sequences, with approximately 10% occurring once and the leading ten covering roughly 3.3%.

The origin of this receptor is a woman between 40 and 55 years old with alopecia areata. Some clones in this sample may be carry-over from other donors' samples. The rearrangement joins TRBV24-1 to TRBJ2-3; D ambiguous. Here the sequenced sample was whole blood, taken in connection with sensitization to the hapten diphenylcyclopropenone (DPC). The DNA for the CDR3 is TGTGCCACCAGTGACCCCAGCCCGGGCAACACAGATACGCAGTATTTT. It yields the protein CATSDPSPGNTDTQYF.